A selection of T cell receptor beta chains follows, all from one sample in a study of blood T cells in healthy people across ages. Each CDR3 protein is one row after TCRdb ran MiXCR on the 5' RACE reads. Among 1.5 million to 2 million distinct CDR3 sequences listed, around half were seen once. The specimen sequenced was blood. These receptors all come from a woman aged 40 to 49 in good health. The CDR3 runs from the conserved cysteine through the conserved F or W. The D gene is left open where the match is weak. Clone size appears in some rows only: once, few, many, or a class for an expanded clone.

>NA|TRBJ2-4|TRBV7-2|NA
TGTGCCAGCAGCGGGAGGGGGAACGGCAAAAACATTCAGTACTTC
CASSGRGNGKNIQYF
>NA|TRBJ2-7|TRBV18|NA
TGTGCCAGCTCACCCGGGGCGAGGGCCTACGAGCAGTACTTC
CASSPGARAYEQYF
>NA|TRBJ2-6|TRBV21-1|NA
TGTGCCAGCAGGGACGGCAACTCTGGGGCCAACGTCCTGACTTTC
CASRDGNSGANVLTF
>few|TRBJ2-3|TRBV6-1|NA
TGTGCCAGCAAGCGACAGGAGTCCACAGATACGCAGTATTTT
CASKRQESTDTQYF
>few|TRBJ2-7|TRBV28|NA
TGTGCCAGCACGTCGTCTGGGACACCCTACGAGCAGTACTTC
CASTSSGTPYEQYF
>once|TRBJ1-1|TRBV9|NA
TGTGCCAGCAAGCCCAGGGAAGGAAACACTGAAGCTTTCTTT
CASKPREGNTEAFF
>few|TRBJ2-4|TRBV5-1|NA
TGCGCCAGCAGCTTGAACCCCCCTGGGGCGGCGAACAAAAACATTCAGTACTTC
CASSLNPPGAANKNIQYF
>NA|TRBJ2-5|TRBV15|NA
TGTGCCACCAGCAGAGATCTCACTAGCTCAGAGACCCAGTACTTC
CATSRDLTSSETQYF
>NA|TRBJ2-7|TRBV20-1|TRBD2
TGCAGTGCCTTTAGCGGGTCAAACTACGAGCAGTACTTC
CSAFSGSNYEQYF
>few|TRBJ2-5|TRBV11-2|NA
TGTGCCAGCAGCTTAGGAGCCGGTGGGGGGACACAAGAGACCCAGTACTTC
CASSLGAGGGTQETQYF